This TCR beta chain was identified in a study of regulatory T cells in long-lasting Graves disease. Time point of the sample: persistent/refractory GD, antithyroid drugs over 5 years with positive TRAb. Extracted PBMC RNA gave rise to the TCR library. Researchers made TCR beta libraries by using iRepertoire HTBI primers and running Arm-PCR on CDR3 regions. TCRdb used MiXCR to reprocess the multiplex PCR reads, holding one entry per CDR3 protein. The sample has about 470,000 distinct CDR3 sequences, less than 25% seen once. Deletions cut 5 bases from V and 1 base from J, with 12 bases between. The CDR3 is 14 residues long. Per the germline V gene, CDR1 is MNHNS and CDR2 is SASEGT. This clonotype was seen many times.

The chain combines TRBV6-1 with TRBJ2-7, with D perhaps TRBD1 (6 bases). Material: peripheral blood mononuclear cells (PBMCs), obtained when the disease was refractory, from a patient treated with antithyroid drugs. The clonotype was recovered from a female donor with Graves disease. The CDR3 region is CASSPRTESYEQYF. The CDR3 coding sequence is TGTGCCAGCAGTCCCCGGACAGAATCCTACGAGCAGTACTTC.